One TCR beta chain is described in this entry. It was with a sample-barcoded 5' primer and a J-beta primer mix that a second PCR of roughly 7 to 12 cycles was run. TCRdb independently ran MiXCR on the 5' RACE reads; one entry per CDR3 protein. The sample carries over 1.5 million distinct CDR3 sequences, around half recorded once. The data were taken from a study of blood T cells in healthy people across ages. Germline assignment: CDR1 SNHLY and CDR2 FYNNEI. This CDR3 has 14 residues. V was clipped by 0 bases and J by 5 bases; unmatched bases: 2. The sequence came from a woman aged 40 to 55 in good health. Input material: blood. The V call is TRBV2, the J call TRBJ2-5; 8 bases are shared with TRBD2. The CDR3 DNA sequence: TGTGCCAGCAGTGAAGCCCAGCGGGGGGAGACCCAGTACTTC. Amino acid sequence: CASSEAQRGETQYF.